This TCR beta chain is drawn from a study of blood T cell repertoires in COVID-19. Profiled with immunoSEQ multiplex PCR; TCRdb holds only in-frame clones, not every one. The sample shows some 88,000 clones, approximately 90% of them seen only once. Germline lookup yields CDR1 DFQATT and CDR2 SNEGSKA (reference sequence). V shed 0 bases and J shed 11 bases, with 10 bases lying between them. CDR3 size: 11 residues. The chain carries TRBV20-1 and TRBJ1-1, with D perhaps TRBD1 (5 bases). The receptor's source is a human donor with active COVID-19. The donor label of this sample is uncertain. Sequencing was done on a sample of peripheral blood. The CDR3 is CSAREVPGAFF. CDR3 DNA: TGCAGTGCTAGAGAGGTCCCAGGGGCTTTCTTT.